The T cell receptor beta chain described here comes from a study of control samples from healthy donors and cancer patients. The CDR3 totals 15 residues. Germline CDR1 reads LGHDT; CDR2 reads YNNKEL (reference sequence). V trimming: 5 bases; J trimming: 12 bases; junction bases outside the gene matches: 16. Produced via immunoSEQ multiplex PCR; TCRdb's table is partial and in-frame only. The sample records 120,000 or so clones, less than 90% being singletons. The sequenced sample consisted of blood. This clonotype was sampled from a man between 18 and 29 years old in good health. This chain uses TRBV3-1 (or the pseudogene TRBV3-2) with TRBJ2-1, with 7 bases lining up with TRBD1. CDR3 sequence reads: CASSVQGQSQPGQFF. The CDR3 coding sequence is TGTGCCAGCAGCGTTCAGGGACAGTCCCAACCAGGGCAGTTCTTC.